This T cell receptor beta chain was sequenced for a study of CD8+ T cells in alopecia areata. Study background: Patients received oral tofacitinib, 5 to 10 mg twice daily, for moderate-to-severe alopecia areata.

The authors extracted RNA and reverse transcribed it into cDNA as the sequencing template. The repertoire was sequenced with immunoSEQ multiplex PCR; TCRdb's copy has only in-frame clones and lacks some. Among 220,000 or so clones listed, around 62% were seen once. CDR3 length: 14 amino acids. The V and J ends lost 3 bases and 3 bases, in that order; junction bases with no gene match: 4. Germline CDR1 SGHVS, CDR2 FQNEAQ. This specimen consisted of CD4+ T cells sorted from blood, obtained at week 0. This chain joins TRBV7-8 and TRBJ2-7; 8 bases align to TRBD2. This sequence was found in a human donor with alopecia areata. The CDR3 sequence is CASSLDSGVYEQYF. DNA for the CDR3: TGTGCCAGCAGCTTGGATAGCGGGGTCTACGAGCAGTACTTC.